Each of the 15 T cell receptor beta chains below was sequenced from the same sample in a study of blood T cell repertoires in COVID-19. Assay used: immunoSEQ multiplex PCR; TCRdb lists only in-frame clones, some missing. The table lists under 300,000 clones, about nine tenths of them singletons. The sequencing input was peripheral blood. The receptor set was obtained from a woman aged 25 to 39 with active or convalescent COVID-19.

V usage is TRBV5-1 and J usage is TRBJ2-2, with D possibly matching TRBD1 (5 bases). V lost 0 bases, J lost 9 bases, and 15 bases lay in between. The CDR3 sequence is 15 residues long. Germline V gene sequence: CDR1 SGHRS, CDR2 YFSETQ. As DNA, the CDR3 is TGCGCCAGCAGCTTGGAGGGGCGTAAAGCTAGGGAGCTGTTTTTT. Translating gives CASSLEGRKARELFF.

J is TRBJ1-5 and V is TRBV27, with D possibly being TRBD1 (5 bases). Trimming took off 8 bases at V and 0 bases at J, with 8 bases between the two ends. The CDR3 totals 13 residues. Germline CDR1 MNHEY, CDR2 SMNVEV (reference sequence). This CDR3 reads CASGHHSNQPQHF. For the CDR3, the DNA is TGTGCCAGCGGACACCATAGCAATCAGCCCCAGCATTTT.

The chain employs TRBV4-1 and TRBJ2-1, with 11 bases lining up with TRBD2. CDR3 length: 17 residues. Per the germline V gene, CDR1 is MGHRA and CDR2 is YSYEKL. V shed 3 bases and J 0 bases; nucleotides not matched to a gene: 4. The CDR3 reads CASSQDSGGASYNEQFF. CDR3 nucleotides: TGCGCCAGCAGCCAGGATAGCGGGGGGGCCTCCTACAATGAGCAGTTCTTC.

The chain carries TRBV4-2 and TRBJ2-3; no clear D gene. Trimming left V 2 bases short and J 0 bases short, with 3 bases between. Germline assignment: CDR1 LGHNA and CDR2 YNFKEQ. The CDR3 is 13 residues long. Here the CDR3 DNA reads TGTGCCAGCAGCCAACAAAGCACAGATACGCAGTATTTT. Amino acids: CASSQQSTDTQYF.

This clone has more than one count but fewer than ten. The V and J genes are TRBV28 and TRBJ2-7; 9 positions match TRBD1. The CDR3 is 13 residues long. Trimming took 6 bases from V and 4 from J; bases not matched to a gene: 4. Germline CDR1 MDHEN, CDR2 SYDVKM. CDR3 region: CASRGQGRYEQYF. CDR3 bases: TGTGCCAGCAGAGGACAGGGGAGGTACGAGCAGTACTTC.

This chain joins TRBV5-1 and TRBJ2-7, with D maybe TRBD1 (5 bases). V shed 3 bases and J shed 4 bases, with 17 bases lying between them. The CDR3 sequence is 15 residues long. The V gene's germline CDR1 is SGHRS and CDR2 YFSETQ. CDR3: CASSSDIGPPYEQYF. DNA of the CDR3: TGCGCCAGCAGCTCGGACATAGGCCCGCCTTACGAGCAGTACTTC. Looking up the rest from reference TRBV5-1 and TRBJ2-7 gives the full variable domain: KAGVTQTPRYLIKTRGQQVTLSCSPISGHRSVSWYQQTPGQGLQFLFEYFSETQRNKGNFPGRFSGRQFSNSRSEMNVSTLELGDSALYLCASSSDIGPPYEQYFGPGTRLTVT.

The CDR3 region is CASSLRTESGYTF. The DNA of the CDR3 is TGTGCCAGCAGCCTACGGACAGAAAGTGGCTACACCTTC. The rearrangement uses TRBV3-1 (or the pseudogene TRBV3-2) and TRBJ1-2; the D gene is possibly TRBD1 (6 bases). This CDR3 contains 13 residues. Germline-derived CDR1 and CDR2 are LGHDT and YNNKEL (reference sequence). Between the trimmed V and J ends, which lost 4 bases and 7 bases, there was a span of 13 bases.

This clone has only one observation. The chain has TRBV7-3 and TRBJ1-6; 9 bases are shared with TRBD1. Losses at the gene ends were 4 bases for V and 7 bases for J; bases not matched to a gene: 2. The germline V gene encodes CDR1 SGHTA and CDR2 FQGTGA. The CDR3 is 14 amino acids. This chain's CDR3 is CASSSQGANSPLHF. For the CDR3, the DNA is TGTGCCAGCAGCTCACAGGGGGCGAATTCACCCCTCCACTTT.

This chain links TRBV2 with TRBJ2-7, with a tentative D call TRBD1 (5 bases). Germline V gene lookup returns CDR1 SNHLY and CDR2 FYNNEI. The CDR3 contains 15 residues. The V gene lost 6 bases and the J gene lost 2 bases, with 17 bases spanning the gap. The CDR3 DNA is TGTGCCAGCAGGGCCCTGGGGCTGGGAACCTACGAGCAGTACTTC. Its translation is CASRALGLGTYEQYF.

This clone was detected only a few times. The CDR3: CASSLEPGFSSPLHF. The CDR3 DNA reads TGTGCCAGCAGCTTAGAGCCAGGGTTCAGTTCACCCCTCCACTTT. The chain uses TRBV11-2 and TRBJ1-6, with a possible D match to TRBD1 (5 bases). The CDR3 has 15 residues. Germline-derived CDR1 and CDR2 are SGHAT and FQNNGV. The ends were cut back, 0 bases at V and 9 bases at J, with 12 bases in the middle.

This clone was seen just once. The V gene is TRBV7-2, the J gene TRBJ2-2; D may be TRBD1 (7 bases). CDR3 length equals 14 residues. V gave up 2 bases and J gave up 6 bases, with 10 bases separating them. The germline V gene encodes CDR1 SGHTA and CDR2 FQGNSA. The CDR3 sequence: CASSLSRGAGELFF. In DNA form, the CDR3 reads TGTGCCAGCAGCTTATCCAGGGGGGCCGGGGAGCTGTTTTTT.

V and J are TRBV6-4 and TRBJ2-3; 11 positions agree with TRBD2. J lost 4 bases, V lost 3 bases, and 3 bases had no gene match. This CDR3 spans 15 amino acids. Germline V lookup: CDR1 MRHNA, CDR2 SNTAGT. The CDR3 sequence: CASSDSGGASDTQYF. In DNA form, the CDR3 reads TGTGCCAGCAGTGATAGCGGGGGGGCCTCAGATACGCAGTATTTT.

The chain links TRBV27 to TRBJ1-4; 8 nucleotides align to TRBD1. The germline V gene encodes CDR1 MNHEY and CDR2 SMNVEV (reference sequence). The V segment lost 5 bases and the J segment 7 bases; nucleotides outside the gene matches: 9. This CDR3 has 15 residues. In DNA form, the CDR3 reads TGTGCCAGCAGTGGGTCACAGGGGGTGGCTGAAAAACTGTTTTTT. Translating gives CASSGSQGVAEKLFF.

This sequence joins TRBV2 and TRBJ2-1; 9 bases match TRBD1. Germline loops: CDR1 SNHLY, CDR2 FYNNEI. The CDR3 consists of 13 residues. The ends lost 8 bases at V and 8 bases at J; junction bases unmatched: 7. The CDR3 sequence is CASSDRGRDEQFF. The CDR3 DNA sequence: TGTGCCAGCTCGGACAGGGGACGGGATGAGCAGTTCTTC. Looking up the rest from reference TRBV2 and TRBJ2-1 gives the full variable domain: EPEVTQTPSHQVTQMGQEVILRCVPISNHLYFYWYRQILGQKVEFLVSFYNNEISEKSEIFDDQFSVERPDGSNFTLKIRSTKLEDSAMYFCASSDRGRDEQFFGPGTRLTVL.

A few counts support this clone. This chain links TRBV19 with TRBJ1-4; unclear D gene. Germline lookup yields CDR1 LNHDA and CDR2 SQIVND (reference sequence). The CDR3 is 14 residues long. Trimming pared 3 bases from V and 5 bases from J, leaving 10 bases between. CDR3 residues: CASSIPRANEKLFF. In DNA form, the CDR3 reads TGTGCCAGTAGTATCCCGCGGGCAAATGAAAAACTGTTTTTT.